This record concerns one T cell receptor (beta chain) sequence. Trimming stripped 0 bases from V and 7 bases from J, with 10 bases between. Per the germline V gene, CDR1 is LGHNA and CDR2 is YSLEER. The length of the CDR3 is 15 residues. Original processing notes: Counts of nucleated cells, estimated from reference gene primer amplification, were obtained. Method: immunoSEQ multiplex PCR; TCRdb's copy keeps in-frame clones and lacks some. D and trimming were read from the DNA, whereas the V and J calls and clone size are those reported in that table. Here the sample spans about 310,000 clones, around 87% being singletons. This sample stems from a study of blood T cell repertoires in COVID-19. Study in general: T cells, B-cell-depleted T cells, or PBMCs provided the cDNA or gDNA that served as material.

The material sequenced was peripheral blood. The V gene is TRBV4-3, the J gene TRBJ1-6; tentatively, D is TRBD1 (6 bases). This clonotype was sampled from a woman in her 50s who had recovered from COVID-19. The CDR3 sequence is CASSQEQGTNSPLHF. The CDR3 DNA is TGCGCCAGCAGCCAAGAACAGGGTACCAATTCACCCCTCCACTTT.